Below, 26 T cell receptor beta chains from the same sample are listed, as sequenced in a study of T cells in Graves' hyperthyroidism and ophthalmopathy. RNA transcripts provided the source from which TCR beta CDR3 regions were amplified. TCR CDR3 underwent first-round RT-PCR with the HTBI primer set. TCRdb reanalysed the multiplex PCR reads using MiXCR and keeps one entry per CDR3 protein. The sample includes fewer than 300,000 distinct CDR3 sequences, about 25% of them seen just once. Input material: blood. The receptors here all came from a man aged 35-49 years with Graves' hyperthyroidism that later progressed to Graves' ophthalmopathy.

The chain employs TRBV6-1 and TRBJ1-1, with D possibly TRBD1 on 6 matching bases. The V end lost 5 bases, the J end lost 6 bases, and 22 bases lay between the germline ends. Germline loops: CDR1 MNHNS, CDR2 SASEGT. This CDR3 region has 16 residues. This chain's CDR3 is CASSLGGGGGYAEAFF. The DNA of the CDR3 is TGTGCCAGCAGTCTAGGGGGGGGCGGGGGTTACGCTGAAGCTTTCTTT.

This clonotype was observed a handful of times. The genes are TRBV15 and TRBJ2-7; tentatively, D is TRBD1 (6 bases). The V end was cut by 6 bases, the J end by 4 bases, with 13 bases between. Germline CDR1 reads LNHNV; CDR2 reads YYDKDF (reference sequence). This CDR3 is built from 13 residues. DNA of the CDR3: TGTGCCACCAGTGTTGGACAGCTATACGAGCAGTACTTC. This translates into CATSVGQLYEQYF.

Many counts were recorded for this clonotype. The germline gene is not matched at one end of the junction; a read error may be the cause. V is TRBV30 and J is TRBJ2-2, with 9 bases that match TRBD2. CDR1 GTSNPN and CDR2 SVGIG come from the germline V gene (reference sequence). This CDR3 comprises 16 residues. The CDR3 region is CAWSVWASGNPGELFF. The CDR3 DNA is TGTGCCTGGAGTGTATGGGCTAGCGGGAACCCCGGGGAGCTGTTTTTT.

The chain combines TRBV6-1 with TRBJ1-2; 9 positions agree with TRBD1. Germline values: CDR1 MNHNS, CDR2 SASEGT. V was clipped by 6 bases and J by 8 bases; unmatched bases: 1. The CDR3 loop spans 11 amino acids. This CDR3 reads CASRTGGGYTF. The DNA of the CDR3 is TGTGCCAGCAGAACAGGGGGCGGCTACACCTTC.

The sample holds many counts of this clonotype. The CDR3 loop is CASSLGRAQPQHF. The CDR3 nucleotides are TGTGCCAGCAGCTTGGGCAGGGCTCAGCCCCAGCATTTT. This sequence joins TRBV11-2 and TRBJ1-5; maybe TRBD1 (5 bases). Per the germline V gene, CDR1 is SGHAT and CDR2 is FQNNGV. The CDR3 covers 13 residues. The V and J ends lost 3 bases and 6 bases respectively, with 9 bases between them.

This clonotype was picked up many times. V is TRBV24-1 and J is TRBJ2-2; D gene uncertain. The CDR3 consists of 15 residues. Germline CDR1 is KGHDR and CDR2 is SFDVKD. V shed 2 bases and J shed 5 bases, with 11 bases lying between them. The chain's CDR3 is CATSDSGRLTGELFF. CDR3 sequence (DNA): TGTGCCACCAGTGATTCGGGCAGGCTAACCGGGGAGCTGTTTTTT.

The chain employs TRBV24-1 and TRBJ1-2; tentative D call: TRBD1 (5 bases). The CDR3 is made up of 12 amino acids. CDR1 and CDR2 from the germline V gene are KGHDR and SFDVKD. V gave up 6 bases and J gave up 8 bases, with 12 bases separating them. The chain's CDR3 is CATSLAGKGYTF. CDR3 nucleotides: TGTGCCACCAGTCTGGCAGGGAAGGGCTACACCTTC.

J is TRBJ2-5 and V is TRBV6-5; tentative D call: TRBD1 (5 bases). V was cut by 2 bases and J by 2 bases, with 9 bases left in between. Germline V gene data show CDR1 as MNHEY and CDR2 as SVGAGI. This CDR3 region has 14 residues. For the CDR3, the DNA is TGTGCCAGCAGTTACGGGGCACTACAAGAGACCCAGTACTTC. Translating gives CASSYGALQETQYF.

At least ten counts were recorded for this clonotype. The rearrangement links TRBV18 to TRBJ2-7; 8 bases match TRBD1. The length of the CDR3 is 15 residues. In germline, CDR1 is KGHSH, CDR2 LQKENI. V was pared by 4 bases and J by 6 bases, with 11 bases of the junction left unmatched. The CDR3 loop reads CASSLSPGQGGEQYF. CDR3 DNA: TGTGCCAGCTCACTTTCCCCTGGACAGGGTGGCGAGCAGTACTTC.

This clonotype was seen many times. The genes are TRBV7-2 and TRBJ2-2; TRBD1 matches at 11 bases. This CDR3 region has 16 residues. From germline, CDR1 is SGHTA and CDR2 FQGNSA. Unmatched junction bases numbered 9, after V lost 5 bases and J lost 7 bases. In DNA form, the CDR3 reads TGTGCCAGCAGCCCTACGCGGACAGGGGGCTTCGGGGAGCTGTTTTTT. Translating gives CASSPTRTGGFGELFF.

The chain combines TRBV20-1 with TRBJ1-3, with D tentatively TRBD1 (5 bases). The CDR3 covers 14 residues. Looked up from germline, CDR1 is DFQATT and CDR2 is SNEGSKA (reference sequence). V was pared by 6 bases and J by 0 bases, with 12 bases between. The CDR3 reads CSALERGSGNTIYF. In nucleotides, the CDR3 is TGCAGTGCGTTAGAAAGGGGCTCTGGAAACACCATATATTTT.

This clonotype was found a few times. V gene TRBV4-1 combines with J gene TRBJ1-5, with TRBD1 matching over 11 bases. Trimming removed 2 bases from V and 2 bases from J; junction bases left unmatched: 5. CDR3 length: 17 residues. CDR1 is MGHRA and CDR2 is YSYEKL in the germline V gene. CDR3 DNA: TGCGCCAGCAGCCAATGGGACAGGGGGTCGGGCAATCAGCCCCAGCATTTT. Translation gives CASSQWDRGSGNQPQHF.

V gene TRBV27 combines with J gene TRBJ1-2; 11 nucleotides line up with TRBD1. The CDR3 has 15 residues. In germline, CDR1 is MNHEY, CDR2 SMNVEV (reference sequence). After removal of 3 bases from V and 4 bases from J, the junction contained 4 bases not matched to a gene. The CDR3 DNA sequence: TGTGCCAGCAGTTTCGGACAGGGGGCAAGCTATGGCTACACCTTC. It is translated as CASSFGQGASYGYTF.

This clonotype has ten or more counts. This rearrangement joins TRBV7-2 to TRBJ1-5; the D gene is possibly TRBD1 (5 bases). The CDR3 contains 15 residues. The germline V and J ends were trimmed by 5 bases and 4 bases, with 15 bases remaining between them. Germline loops: CDR1 SGHTA, CDR2 FQGNSA. CDR3 loop: CASSPPSGGNQPQHF. CDR3 DNA: TGTGCCAGCAGCCCCCCAAGCGGGGGTAATCAGCCCCAGCATTTT.

This clonotype was recorded many times. The rearrangement joins TRBV20-1 to TRBJ2-5; D may be TRBD2 (5 bases). The CDR3 loop spans 17 amino acids. V was clipped by 0 bases and J by 2 bases, with 19 bases between them. The germline CDR1 and CDR2 sequences are DFQATT and SNEGSKA (reference sequence). This chain's CDR3 is CSARDSRPRALQETQYF. CDR3 sequence (DNA): TGCAGTGCTAGAGATTCACGGCCGAGGGCCCTTCAAGAGACCCAGTACTTC.

A few counts support this clonotype. The chain is built from TRBV5-1 and TRBJ2-5; D perhaps matches TRBD1 (5 bases). Germline V gene lookup returns CDR1 SGHRS and CDR2 YFSETQ. The CDR3 runs 14 residues. V was clipped by 2 bases and J by 1 base, with 9 bases between them. The CDR3, as DNA: TGCGCCAGCAGCTTTCGACAGTCCCAAGAGACCCAGTACTTC. This sequence encodes CASSFRQSQETQYF.

At least ten counts were recorded for this clonotype. The chain uses TRBV5-1 and TRBJ1-2; 9 bases are a match to TRBD1. The CDR3 is 15 amino acids. CDR1 and CDR2 (germline): SGHRS, YFSETQ. V gave up 4 bases and J gave up 8 bases; unmatched junction bases: 12. For the CDR3, the DNA is TGCGCCAGCAGCACCTCCGGGGGACAGGGTCTCGGCTACACCTTC. It yields the protein CASSTSGGQGLGYTF.

The chain has TRBV12-5 and TRBJ1-5, with unresolved D. Germline CDR1 LGHNT, CDR2 FRNRAP. V lost 7 bases and J lost 2, with 12 bases in between. This CDR3 comprises 14 residues. Here the CDR3 reads CASVGQVGNQPQHF. The CDR3 DNA follows: TGTGCTAGTGTTGGGCAGGTGGGCAATCAGCCCCAGCATTTT.

The V call is TRBV24-1, the J call TRBJ2-7; 11 positions match TRBD1. The CDR3 covers 15 residues. Trimming took 5 bases from V and 3 from J; bases not matched to a gene: 5. CDR1 is KGHDR and CDR2 is SFDVKD in the germline V gene. CDR3 in amino acids: CATSGIGTGGYEQYF. CDR3 coding DNA: TGTGCCACCAGTGGAATCGGGACAGGGGGCTACGAGCAGTACTTC.

This clonotype has a count of ten or more. The chain uses TRBV5-1 and TRBJ2-7; a weak D match, TRBD1 (7 bases). The V end was cut by 4 bases, the J end by 2 bases, with 13 bases between. The germline CDR1 and CDR2 sequences are SGHRS and YFSETQ. The CDR3 is 14 amino acids. In DNA form, the CDR3 reads TGCGCCAGCAGCCCGGGGGACAGAACCTACGAGCAGTACTTC. It is translated as CASSPGDRTYEQYF.

This clonotype occurred a few times. V and J are TRBV20-1 and TRBJ1-1, with 11 positions matching TRBD1. The CDR3 consists of 16 residues. Germline-derived CDR1 and CDR2 are DFQATT and SNEGSKA (reference sequence). Unmatched junction bases numbered 7, after V lost 0 bases and J lost 4 bases. In DNA, the CDR3 is TGCAGTGCTAGAGATCGCCGGACAGGGGGCGGCACTGAAGCTTTCTTT. Amino acids: CSARDRRTGGGTEAFF.

The genes are TRBV2 and TRBJ2-2; D is unclear. V was shortened by 8 bases and J by 5 bases, with 6 bases between the two germline ends. The V gene's germline CDR1 is SNHLY and CDR2 FYNNEI. The CDR3 is 11 residues long. CDR3 sequence reads: CASLETGELFF. The CDR3 DNA reads TGTGCCAGCCTAGAAACCGGGGAGCTGTTTTTT. The full variable domain, with the rest looked up from reference TRBV2 and TRBJ2-2, is EPEVTQTPSHQVTQMGQEVILRCVPISNHLYFYWYRQILGQKVEFLVSFYNNEISEKSEIFDDQFSVERPDGSNFTLKIRSTKLEDSAMYFCASLETGELFFGEGSRLTVL.

The gene calls are TRBV19 and TRBJ1-2, with TRBD1 matching over 8 bases. Losses at the gene ends were 8 bases for V and 7 bases for J; bases not matched to a gene: 9. Germline V gene lookup returns CDR1 LNHDA and CDR2 SQIVND (reference sequence). The CDR3 contains 13 residues. CDR3 nucleotide sequence: TGTGCCAGTTCCGCCGGGACAGGCGGTGGCTACACCTTC. This encodes CASSAGTGGGYTF.

In its sample, this clonotype was seen many times. This CDR3 is CASILGPEMGRTEAFF. DNA for the CDR3: TGTGCCAGCATACTGGGGCCGGAGATGGGTCGCACTGAAGCTTTCTTT. V usage is TRBV6-1 and J usage is TRBJ1-1; a possible D gene is TRBD1 (5 bases). Germline lookup yields CDR1 MNHNS and CDR2 SASEGT. CDR3 size: 16 residues. Trimming shortened V by 7 bases and J by 4 bases, and 22 bases separated the two germline ends.

The CDR3 DNA sequence: TGTGCCAGCAGTTTCGGGACAGCGCTTTCACCCCTCCACTTT. Translation gives CASSFGTALSPLHF. The J gene is TRBJ1-6, the V gene TRBV6-5; TRBD1 matches 7 bases. Germline lookup yields CDR1 MNHEY and CDR2 SVGAGI. This CDR3 contains 14 residues. V was pared by 4 bases and J by 9 bases, with 6 bases of the junction left unmatched.

In its sample, this clonotype was seen many times. This chain links TRBV20-1 with TRBJ2-7; 9 bases map to TRBD2. This CDR3 comprises 11 residues. Germline CDR1 and CDR2: DFQATT and SNEGSKA (reference sequence). The CDR3 DNA follows: TGCAGCGCCGGGCGGGGGGGCGAGCAGTACTTC. It yields the protein CSAGRGGEQYF.